This T cell receptor beta chain was obtained from a study of patients and donors after allogeneic stem cell transplantation. This clonotype was recorded many times. From the RT-PCR reads, TCRdb called clonotypes with MiXCR, one entry per CDR3 protein. The top ten hold roughly 7% of the sample, which has 400,000 to 450,000 distinct CDR3 sequences, approximately 16% seen once. Germline V gives CDR1 SGHDT, CDR2 YYEEEE. The CDR3 is made up of 14 amino acids. V was clipped by 4 bases and J by 3 bases, with 11 bases between them. This receptor was taken from a human donor who was either an allogeneic HSCT recipient or a stem cell or donor lymphocyte infusion donor (not recorded which). It is not recorded whose cells these are; they may come from a transplant donor. The material sequenced was blood, either unsorted or a sorted T cell fraction (not recorded which). The V call is TRBV5-6, the J call TRBJ1-5, with D possibly matching TRBD1 (5 bases). CDR3 sequence (DNA): TGTGCCAGCAGCGTTCTGGGGCACAATCAGCCCCAGCATTTT. This gives the protein CASSVLGHNQPQHF.